This T cell receptor beta chain emerged from a study of beta chain features in type 1 diabetes. Findings and limits, study-wide: Patients with type 1 diabetes carried fewer insertions and had more deletions at their VDJ junctions.

Expressed TCRB transcripts got sequenced, as all isolated RNA was reverse transcribed. Produced via immunoSEQ multiplex PCR; TCRdb's table is partial and in-frame only. Among over 100,000 clones listed, about two fifths were seen once. The CDR3 is 17 amino acids. Looked up from germline, CDR1 is SGHDT and CDR2 is YYEEEE. Germline trimming cut 3 bases from V and 0 bases from J; bases unmatched to any gene: 11. Points on this clone: The antigen remains unidentified.

Each donor gave one heparinised blood draw averaging about 100 mL. Sorting gave populations that all exceeded 98% purity. The source material was stem cell memory CD4+ T cells from blood. This clonotype was sampled from a woman aged 18-29 years in good health. This chain links TRBV5-6 with TRBJ1-1; 7 bases match TRBD1. The CDR3 DNA reads TGTGCCAGCAGCTGGATCAGGGGGGCGGAAATGAACACTGAAGCTTTCTTT. This codes for CASSWIRGAEMNTEAFF.